Following are 21 T cell receptor beta chains from one sample sequenced in a study of identical twins. TCRdb recomputed calls from the 5' RACE reads with MiXCR, one row per CDR3 protein. The sample consists of about 530,000 distinct CDR3 sequences, nearly 15% of them appearing once. These data are also associated with another study on yellow fever vaccine responses in identical twins.

The material sequenced was CD4+ T cells sorted from blood. These receptors all stem from a young woman in good health.

This clonotype was seen more than once but under ten times. CDR3 DNA: TGTGCCAGCAGCAAAGGACTAGCGGGAGGGATATACAATGAGCAGTTCTTC. The encoded protein is CASSKGLAGGIYNEQFF. The chain is built from TRBV3-1 and TRBJ2-1; 15 bases agree with TRBD2. The CDR3 length is 17 residues. Germline CDR1 reads LGHDT; CDR2 reads YNNKEL (reference sequence). The V segment lost 5 bases and the J segment 4 bases; nucleotides outside the gene matches: 6.

The chain employs TRBV12-3 or TRBV12-4 and TRBJ1-1; 7 bases line up with TRBD1. CDR3 length equals 12 residues. V trimming: 3 bases; J trimming: 11 bases; junction bases outside the gene matches: 6. For the CDR3, the DNA is TGTGCCAGCAGTTTTAACAGGGGAGAGGCTTTCTTT. As protein: CASSFNRGEAFF.

The chain employs TRBV28 and TRBJ2-1, with 12 bases that match TRBD2. V shed 5 bases and J 7 bases; nucleotides not matched to a gene: 12. Germline V gene lookup returns CDR1 MDHEN and CDR2 SYDVKM. This CDR3 region has 17 residues. CDR3 sequence reads: CASSPSSGGGWGNEQFF. The CDR3 region has the DNA TGTGCCAGCAGTCCATCTAGCGGGGGGGGATGGGGGAATGAGCAGTTCTTC.

The V gene is TRBV20-1, the J gene TRBJ2-5; a possible D gene is TRBD2 (5 bases). This CDR3 contains 13 residues. The V and J ends lost 5 bases and 0 bases respectively, with 10 bases between them. The germline CDR1 and CDR2 sequences are DFQATT and SNEGSKA (reference sequence). DNA of the CDR3: TGCAGTGCTCCCCGGAGGAACCAAGAGACCCAGTACTTC. It encodes CSAPRRNQETQYF.

Here the CDR3 reads CATSRDGGTKQETQYF. The CDR3 DNA reads as TGTGCCACCAGCAGAGATGGGGGGACAAAGCAAGAGACCCAGTACTTC. This chain connects TRBV15 to TRBJ2-5; perhaps D is TRBD1 or TRBD2 (6 bases each). V was shortened by 0 bases and J by 2 bases, with 13 bases between the two germline ends. The CDR3 sequence is 16 residues long. CDR1 and CDR2 (germline): LNHNV, YYDKDF (reference sequence).

This clonotype has only a few counts. V usage is TRBV20-1 and J usage is TRBJ2-1, with 15 bases matching TRBD2. The germline gives CDR1 DFQATT, CDR2 SNEGSKA (reference sequence). The CDR3 spans 18 residues. With 4 bases clipped from V and 2 bases from J, the junction kept 9 bases outside the gene matches. The CDR3 reads CSATHGTSGRRTYNEQFF. The DNA of the CDR3 is TGCAGTGCTACACACGGGACTAGCGGGAGGCGAACCTACAATGAGCAGTTCTTC.

This clonotype appeared a few times. The rearrangement links TRBV3-1 to TRBJ2-3, with D hard to call. This CDR3 is built from 15 residues. V lost 4 bases, J lost 1 base, and 12 bases lay in between. Germline assignment: CDR1 LGHDT and CDR2 YNNKEL (reference sequence). In DNA, the CDR3 is TGTGCCAGCAGCCCCGCTGGCCTTGGCACAGATACGCAGTATTTT. Amino acid sequence: CASSPAGLGTDTQYF.

This clonotype appeared a few times. The V call is TRBV6-2 or TRBV6-3, the J call TRBJ2-6; the match to TRBD2 covers 7 bases. The CDR3 has 22 residues. CDR1 is MNHEY and CDR2 is SVGEGT in the germline V gene. V gave up 7 bases and J gave up 0 bases; unmatched junction bases: 24. For the CDR3, the DNA is TGTGCCAGCAAACCAAACCGCCGGGAGGACCCAGGTTCTCTCTCTGGGGCCAACGTCCTGACTTTC. Amino acid sequence: CASKPNRREDPGSLSGANVLTF.

The J gene is TRBJ2-5, the V gene TRBV11-1, with D perhaps TRBD2 (6 bases). V gave up 1 base and J gave up 5 bases, with 11 bases separating them. The CDR3 runs 14 residues. CDR1 SGHAT and CDR2 FQDESV come from the germline V gene (reference sequence). For the CDR3, the DNA is TGTGCCAGCAGCTTAGACCCCGGAGGGGAGACCCAGTACTTC. It is translated as CASSLDPGGETQYF.

This chain joins TRBV28 and TRBJ1-1; D uncertain. Germline CDR1 is MDHEN and CDR2 is SYDVKM. This CDR3 region has 14 residues. The V gene lost 3 bases and the J gene lost 3 bases, with 11 bases spanning the gap. The CDR3 coding sequence is TGTGCCAGCAGTTTGGCGTCGGGGTACACTGAAGCTTTCTTT. Protein sequence: CASSLASGYTEAFF. Together with reference TRBV28 and TRBJ1-1, the CDR3 gives the full variable domain: DVKVTQSSRYLVKRTGEKVFLECVQDMDHENMFWYRQDPGLGLRLIYFSYDVKMKEKGDIPEGYSVSREKKERFSLILESASTNQTSMYLCASSLASGYTEAFFGQGTRLTVV.

This clonotype was found a few times. The chain is built from TRBV5-1 and TRBJ2-3, with D possibly TRBD1 on 6 matching bases. Trimming pared 3 bases from V and 2 bases from J, leaving 13 bases between. Germline CDR1 is SGHRS and CDR2 is YFSETQ. CDR3 size: 15 residues. This CDR3 reads CASSSIGQSTDTQYF. CDR3 coding DNA: TGCGCCAGCAGCTCCATCGGACAGTCCACAGATACGCAGTATTTT.

V usage is TRBV2 and J usage is TRBJ2-3; D gene uncertain. V was shortened by 4 bases and J by 5 bases, with 13 bases between the two germline ends. The germline V gene has CDR1 SNHLY and CDR2 FYNNEI. This CDR3 is built from 14 residues. As DNA, the CDR3 is TGTGCCAGCAGTGTTCTCCCCGGTGTAGATACGCAGTATTTT. It specifies CASSVLPGVDTQYF.

In its sample, this clonotype was seen a few times. J is TRBJ1-2 and V is TRBV20-1; TRBD1 aligns across 10 bases. CDR1 is DFQATT, CDR2 SNEGSKA, per germline (reference sequence). CDR3 length equals 16 residues. After removal of 6 bases from V and 1 base from J, the junction contained 11 bases not matched to a gene. The CDR3 bases are TGCAGTGCCATTGGCCCGGGACAGGGGAATAACTATGGCTACACCTTC. Amino acids: CSAIGPGQGNNYGYTF.

The count of this clonotype is one. The chain couples TRBV12-3 or TRBV12-4 to TRBJ2-7; D possibly corresponds to TRBD2 (7 bases). This CDR3 is 13 amino acids long. V lost 6 bases, J lost 5 bases, and 14 bases lay in between. The CDR3 reads CASSRGGVDEQYF. The CDR3 region has the DNA TGTGCCAGCAGCCGAGGGGGGGTGGACGAGCAGTACTTC.

This clonotype has just a few counts. The V gene is TRBV9, the J gene TRBJ2-2; 10 bases match TRBD1. The CDR3 runs to 15 residues. The trim removed 3 bases at V and 7 bases at J, leaving 6 bases unmatched. Germline V gives CDR1 SGDLS, CDR2 YYNGEE. Here the CDR3 DNA reads TGTGCCAGCAGCGCGAGGACAGGGGGAAACGGGGAGCTGTTTTTT. It encodes CASSARTGGNGELFF. Supplemented by reference TRBV9 and TRBJ2-2, the full variable domain reads DSGVTQTPKHLITATGQRVTLRCSPRSGDLSVYWYQQSLDQGLQFLIQYYNGEERAKGNILERFSAQQFPDLHSELNLSSLELGDSALYFCASSARTGGNGELFFGEGSRLTVL.

This clonotype turned up a few times. CDR3 amino acids: CASSETGTGSQETQYF. The CDR3 coding sequence is TGTGCCAGCAGTGAAACCGGGACAGGGTCTCAAGAGACCCAGTACTTC. This chain uses TRBV2 with TRBJ2-5; 9 nucleotides align to TRBD1. The CDR3 covers 16 residues. Germline CDR1 reads SNHLY; CDR2 reads FYNNEI. The junction had 6 bases not matched to a gene; V was cut back by 2 bases and J by 2 bases.

This clonotype has a handful of counts. The V call is TRBV7-3, the J call TRBJ2-1, with a weak D call TRBD1 (5 bases). Germline V CDR1 and CDR2: SGHTA, FQGTGA. The V gene lost 1 base and the J gene lost 3 bases, with 16 bases spanning the gap. The CDR3 consists of 17 residues. The CDR3 nucleotides are TGTGCCAGCAGCTTAAGCGGCAGGGCAAAAGGCTACAATGAGCAGTTCTTC. Protein product: CASSLSGRAKGYNEQFF. Filled out from reference TRBV7-3 and TRBJ2-1, the complete variable domain reads GAGVSQTPSNKVTEKGKYVELRCDPISGHTALYWYRQSLGQGPEFLIYFQGTGAADDSGLPNDRFFAVRPEGSVSTLKIQRTERGDSAVYLCASSLSGRAKGYNEQFFGPGTRLTVL.

A few counts support this clonotype. V and J are TRBV29-1 and TRBJ1-1, with 9 bases fitting TRBD1. CDR3 length equals 14 residues. CDR1 and CDR2 from the germline V gene are SQVTM and ANQGSEA. V was pared by 7 bases and J by 0 bases, with 6 bases of the junction left unmatched. The CDR3 loop reads CSASGTGLNTEAFF. The CDR3 coding sequence is TGCAGCGCTTCCGGGACAGGGTTGAACACTGAAGCTTTCTTT.

V gene TRBV15 combines with J gene TRBJ2-3, with TRBD2 identical over 7 bases. The CDR3 length is 16 residues. The V and J ends lost 5 bases and 2 bases, in that order; junction bases with no gene match: 10. Germline CDR1 and CDR2: LNHNV and YYDKDF (reference sequence). DNA of the CDR3: TGTGCCACCAGCTCAGGCGAGCGGGAAGACACAGATACGCAGTATTTT. Translation: CATSSGEREDTDTQYF. The full variable domain, its missing parts supplied by reference TRBV15 and TRBJ2-3, is DAMVIQNPRYQVTQFGKPVTLSCSQTLNHNVMYWYQQKSSQAPKLLFHYYDKDFNNEADTPDNFQSRRPNTSFCFLDIRSPGLGDTAMYLCATSSGEREDTDTQYFGPGTRLTVL.

This clonotype was recorded a few times. The CDR3 DNA follows: TGTGCCAGCCGACAGGGACCCATCTACAATGAGCAGTTCTTC. It is translated as CASRQGPIYNEQFF. This chain connects TRBV27 to TRBJ2-1; 7 bases line up with TRBD1. Trimming took 8 bases from V and 3 from J; bases not matched to a gene: 7. This CDR3 contains 14 residues. Germline V gives CDR1 MNHEY, CDR2 SMNVEV (reference sequence).

The gene calls are TRBV29-1 and TRBJ2-1; 11 bases align to TRBD2. Germline loops: CDR1 SQVTM, CDR2 ANQGSEA. The CDR3 runs 19 residues. V was pared by 4 bases and J by 5 bases, with 19 bases of the junction left unmatched. Written as DNA, the CDR3 is TGCAGCGTTGCAATAGCGGGAGGGCCATGGCCTGGGGATCACAATGAGCAGTTCTTC. Protein sequence: CSVAIAGGPWPGDHNEQFF.